The rows below give T cell receptor beta chains drawn from one sample of a study of radiation and T cells in renal cell carcinoma. Sequencing was performed with immunoSEQ multiplex PCR; in TCRdb, only in-frame clones are kept and a portion is missing. The repertoire includes tens of thousands of clones, just over 85% of them detected once, and 20% to 25% sits in the top ten. The material sequenced was blood, taken from a patient whose treatment included radiotherapy and nephrectomy. The receptors stem from a woman between 50 and 59 years old with renal cell carcinoma. The CDR3 runs from the conserved cysteine through the conserved F or W. A D gene is named only where the DNA matches it firmly. Only some rows state a clone size, as once, few, many or a class for expanded clones.

D gene: NA
clone size: NA
V gene: TRBV30
J gene: TRBJ2-7
CDR3 protein: CAWSNIQGAISYEQYF
CDR3 DNA: TGTGCCTGGAGTAACATACAGGGTGCCATCTCCTACGAGCAGTACTTC

D gene: TRBD2
clone size: once
V gene: TRBV5-4
J gene: TRBJ2-7
CDR3 protein: CASSSGTNYEQYF
CDR3 DNA: TGTGCCAGCAGCTCCGGGACTAACTACGAGCAGTACTTC

D gene: NA
clone size: once
V gene: TRBV7-6
J gene: TRBJ1-2
CDR3 protein: CASSSPRGTHNNYGYTF
CDR3 DNA: TGTGCCAGCAGCTCGCCACGCGGGACGCATAATAACTATGGCTACACCTTC

D gene: TRBD1
clone size: NA
V gene: TRBV5-1
J gene: TRBJ1-2
CDR3 protein: CASSLQGTYTF
CDR3 DNA: TGCGCCAGCAGCTTACAGGGGACCTACACCTTC

D gene: NA
clone size: NA
V gene: TRBV7-9
J gene: TRBJ2-2
CDR3 protein: CASSLGDSVGDGELFF
CDR3 DNA: TGTGCCAGCAGCTTGGGAGACAGCGTTGGTGACGGGGAGCTGTTTTTT

D gene: TRBD1
clone size: NA
V gene: TRBV5-4
J gene: TRBJ2-7
CDR3 protein: CASRSDRGLPYEQYF
CDR3 DNA: TGTGCCAGCAGAAGCGACAGGGGTCTCCCCTACGAGCAGTACTTC

D gene: NA
clone size: NA
V gene: TRBV7-9
J gene: TRBJ1-1
CDR3 protein: CASSFFTGGNTEAFF
CDR3 DNA: TGTGCCAGCAGCTTCTTCACCGGCGGGAACACTGAAGCTTTCTTT

D gene: TRBD1
clone size: NA
V gene: TRBV5-6
J gene: TRBJ1-1
CDR3 protein: CASSFEWTGNTEAFF
CDR3 DNA: TGTGCCAGCAGCTTCGAATGGACAGGGAACACTGAAGCTTTCTTT

D gene: NA
clone size: NA
V gene: TRBV9
J gene: TRBJ1-1
CDR3 protein: CASSVGAATTYTEAFF
CDR3 DNA: TGTGCCAGCAGCGTTGGGGCAGCTACTACCTACACTGAAGCTTTCTTT

D gene: TRBD1
clone size: NA
V gene: TRBV5-1
J gene: TRBJ1-6
CDR3 protein: CASSLSGTGNSPLHF
CDR3 DNA: TGCGCCAGCAGCTTATCCGGGACAGGAAATTCACCCCTCCACTTT

D gene: NA
clone size: NA
V gene: TRBV5-6
J gene: TRBJ2-2
CDR3 protein: CASSFRGPGELFF
CDR3 DNA: TGTGCCAGCAGCTTCCGGGGACCCGGGGAGCTGTTTTTT

D gene: NA
clone size: NA
V gene: TRBV5-1
J gene: TRBJ1-4
CDR3 protein: CASSSGAGEVEKLFF
CDR3 DNA: TGCGCCAGCAGCTCGGGCGCGGGGGAGGTTGAAAAACTGTTTTTT

D gene: NA
clone size: once
V gene: TRBV27
J gene: TRBJ2-7
CDR3 protein: CASSLTPGLSYEQYF
CDR3 DNA: TGTGCCAGCAGTTTAACCCCAGGGCTCTCCTACGAGCAGTACTTC

D gene: TRBD2
clone size: NA
V gene: TRBV7-2
J gene: TRBJ2-1
CDR3 protein: CASRLAGGLNEQFF
CDR3 DNA: TGTGCCAGCAGACTAGCGGGAGGTCTCAATGAGCAGTTCTTC

D gene: TRBD1
clone size: NA
V gene: TRBV5-4
J gene: TRBJ2-5
CDR3 protein: CASSSGQEETQYF
CDR3 DNA: TGTGCCAGCAGCTCCGGACAGGAAGAGACCCAGTACTTC

D gene: TRBD2
clone size: NA
V gene: TRBV6-5
J gene: TRBJ2-3
CDR3 protein: CASKKGLAAADTQYF
CDR3 DNA: TGTGCCAGCAAAAAGGGACTAGCAGCCGCAGATACGCAGTATTTT

D gene: NA
clone size: NA
V gene: TRBV7-9
J gene: TRBJ2-1
CDR3 protein: CASSLEGLNEQFF
CDR3 DNA: TGTGCCAGCAGCTTAGAAGGACTTAATGAGCAGTTCTTC

D gene: NA
clone size: few
V gene: TRBV5-1
J gene: TRBJ1-1
CDR3 protein: CASSLKSSRQNTEAFF
CDR3 DNA: TGCGCCAGCAGCTTAAAGTCTTCTCGGCAGAACACTGAAGCTTTCTTT

D gene: NA
clone size: once
V gene: TRBV14
J gene: TRBJ1-1
CDR3 protein: CASSPRLNTEAFF
CDR3 DNA: TGTGCCAGCAGCCCCAGGTTAAACACTGAAGCTTTCTTT

D gene: NA
clone size: NA
V gene: TRBV4-3
J gene: TRBJ1-2
CDR3 protein: CASSQEVAADYGYTF
CDR3 DNA: TGCGCCAGCAGCCAAGAGGTTGCAGCCGACTATGGCTACACCTTC

D gene: NA
clone size: NA
V gene: TRBV7-9
J gene: TRBJ2-7
CDR3 protein: CASSLSLAQSYEQYF
CDR3 DNA: TGTGCCAGCAGCTTATCCCTAGCGCAATCCTACGAGCAGTACTTC

D gene: NA
clone size: NA
V gene: TRBV6-5
J gene: TRBJ1-2
CDR3 protein: CASSTGQNYGYTF
CDR3 DNA: TGTGCCAGCAGTACTGGACAGAACTATGGCTACACCTTC

D gene: NA
clone size: NA
V gene: TRBV7-9
J gene: TRBJ2-7
CDR3 protein: CASNSDGSYEQYF
CDR3 DNA: TGTGCCAGCAACTCGGACGGTTCCTACGAGCAGTACTTC

D gene: NA
clone size: NA
V gene: TRBV5-4
J gene: TRBJ1-2
CDR3 protein: CASSLAGIHGYTF
CDR3 DNA: TGTGCCAGCAGCCTCGCAGGGATTCATGGCTACACCTTC

D gene: NA
clone size: NA
V gene: TRBV5-6
J gene: TRBJ1-2
CDR3 protein: CASSLFDTGSYGYTF
CDR3 DNA: TGTGCCAGCAGCTTATTCGATACAGGGAGCTATGGCTACACCTTC

D gene: NA
clone size: NA
V gene: TRBV7-9
J gene: TRBJ1-4
CDR3 protein: CASSLAQWGRGTNEKLFF
CDR3 DNA: TGTGCCAGCAGCTTAGCGCAATGGGGGCGCGGAACTAATGAAAAACTGTTTTTT

D gene: NA
clone size: once
V gene: TRBV27
J gene: TRBJ2-1
CDR3 protein: CASSDSGDYNEQFF
CDR3 DNA: TGTGCCAGCAGTGACAGCGGAGACTACAATGAGCAGTTCTTC

D gene: NA
clone size: NA
V gene: TRBV9
J gene: TRBJ1-1
CDR3 protein: CASKRGNTEAFF
CDR3 DNA: TGTGCCAGCAAGAGGGGCAACACTGAAGCTTTCTTT

D gene: NA
clone size: NA
V gene: TRBV14
J gene: TRBJ2-6
CDR3 protein: CASSQGVRNLGANVLTF
CDR3 DNA: TGTGCCAGCAGCCAAGGGGTCAGGAACCTGGGGGCCAACGTCCTGACTTTC

D gene: TRBD1
clone size: NA
V gene: TRBV5-1
J gene: TRBJ2-4
CDR3 protein: CASSRTGVIQYF
CDR3 DNA: TGCGCCAGCAGCCGGACAGGGGTCATTCAGTACTTC

D gene: NA
clone size: NA
V gene: TRBV5-6
J gene: TRBJ2-7
CDR3 protein: CASSPRGAYEQYF
CDR3 DNA: TGTGCCAGCAGCCCCCGAGGGGCTTACGAGCAGTACTTC

D gene: NA
clone size: NA
V gene: TRBV5-1
J gene: TRBJ1-4
CDR3 protein: CASKWDNSEKLFF
CDR3 DNA: TGCGCCAGCAAATGGGACAACTCAGAAAAACTGTTTTTT

D gene: NA
clone size: once
V gene: TRBV15
J gene: TRBJ2-5
CDR3 protein: CATSRASRYQETQYF
CDR3 DNA: TGTGCCACCAGCAGAGCATCCCGGTACCAAGAGACCCAGTACTTC

D gene: NA
clone size: once
V gene: TRBV9
J gene: TRBJ2-7
CDR3 protein: CASSERGWAGSNEQYF
CDR3 DNA: TGTGCCAGCAGCGAGAGGGGTTGGGCGGGAAGTAACGAGCAGTACTTC

D gene: TRBD2
clone size: NA
V gene: TRBV5-4
J gene: TRBJ2-7
CDR3 protein: CASSPGTSGMYEQYF
CDR3 DNA: TGTGCCAGCAGCCCCGGGACTAGCGGGATGTACGAGCAGTACTTC

D gene: NA
clone size: NA
V gene: TRBV5-6
J gene: TRBJ1-2
CDR3 protein: CASSPGVSGGYTF
CDR3 DNA: TGTGCCAGCAGCCCCGGGGTATCAGGAGGCTACACCTTC

D gene: TRBD2
clone size: NA
V gene: TRBV10-2
J gene: TRBJ2-7
CDR3 protein: CASSDTRLAGNEQYF
CDR3 DNA: TGCGCCAGCAGTGACACTAGACTAGCCGGGAACGAGCAGTACTTC